The sequence of this TCR beta chain was determined in a study of graft-versus-host responses after intestinal transplantation. Background on the study: The whole recipient group had anti-thymocyte globulin induction followed by tacrolimus and steroids for three to four years.

Turning to this clone: Its cognate antigen is unknown.

Study-level points and caveats: Early post-transplant declines in HvG were associated with peak levels of circulating GvH clones.

Repertoires were generated with immunoSEQ multiplex PCR, while TCRdb's copy carries only in-frame clones and drops some. The repertoire includes tens of thousands of clones, 91% of them detected once, and about 0.1% sits in the top ten. This receptor was identified in a human donor who received an intestinal transplant. The material sequenced was unstimulated CD4+ T cells sorted from spleen or lymph node cells, taken before intestinal transplant.

The CDR3, as DNA: TGTGCCAGCAGCCCCCGGGGGGGGCCAGAGACCCAGTACTTC. Its protein is CASSPRGGPETQYF. The chain employs TRBV7-2 and TRBJ2-5, with 8 bases lining up with TRBD2. The CDR3 covers 14 residues. Unmatched junction bases numbered 6, after V lost 5 bases and J lost 4 bases. Germline loops: CDR1 SGHTA, CDR2 FQGNSA. Drawing the rest from reference TRBV7-2 and TRBJ2-5, the complete variable domain is GAGVSQSPSNKVTEKGKDVELRCDPISGHTALYWYRQSLGQGLEFLIYFQGNSAPDKSGLPSDRFSAERTGGSVSTLTIQRTQQEDSAVYLCASSPRGGPETQYFGPGTRLLVL.